The entry below gives a single T cell receptor (beta chain) sequence along with its context. This sample was taken from a study of blood T cell repertoires in COVID-19. Study-wide background: COVID-19 samples, acute and convalescent, were from the United States, Italy and Spain. PBMCs, B-cell-depleted T cells, or T cells were the source of the cDNA or gDNA that made up the material.

In the original workflow: Counts of nucleated cells, estimated from reference gene primer amplification, were obtained. Clones were read by immunoSEQ multiplex PCR, and TCRdb kept only the in-frame ones, dropping some. That table gives V, J and clone size, and the DNA gave D and trimming. The data hold more than 110,000 clones, with less than 85% observed a single time. The V gene's germline CDR1 is LGHDT and CDR2 YNNKEL (reference sequence). CDR3 size: 13 residues. The V and J ends lost 4 bases and 8 bases, in that order; junction bases with no gene match: 5. This chain uses TRBV3-1 (or the pseudogene TRBV3-2) with TRBJ1-2; 9 bases align to TRBD1. The source material was peripheral blood. The sequence derives from a human donor in a cohort sampled during active COVID-19. The chain's CDR3 is CASSPGQGRGYTF. As DNA, the CDR3 is TGTGCCAGCAGCCCGGGACAGGGAAGGGGCTACACCTTC.